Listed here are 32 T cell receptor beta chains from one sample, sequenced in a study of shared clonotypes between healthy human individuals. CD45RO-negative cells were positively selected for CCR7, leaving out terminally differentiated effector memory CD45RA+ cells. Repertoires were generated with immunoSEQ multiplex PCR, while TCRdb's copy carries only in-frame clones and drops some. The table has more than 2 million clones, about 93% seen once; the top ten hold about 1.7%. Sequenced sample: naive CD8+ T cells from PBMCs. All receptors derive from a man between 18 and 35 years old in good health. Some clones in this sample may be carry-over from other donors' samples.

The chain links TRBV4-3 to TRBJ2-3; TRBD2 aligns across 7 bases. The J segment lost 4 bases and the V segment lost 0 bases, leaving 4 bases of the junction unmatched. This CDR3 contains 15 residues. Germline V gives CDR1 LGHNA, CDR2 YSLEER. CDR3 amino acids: CASSQDPAGPDTQYF. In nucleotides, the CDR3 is TGCGCCAGCAGCCAAGACCCAGCGGGACCAGATACGCAGTATTTT.

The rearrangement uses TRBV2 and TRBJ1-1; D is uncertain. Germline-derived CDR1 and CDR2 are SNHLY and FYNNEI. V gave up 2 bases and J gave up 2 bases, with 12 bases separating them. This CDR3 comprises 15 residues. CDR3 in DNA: TGTGCCAGCAGTGAACTCGCGGGCATTAACACTGAAGCTTTCTTT. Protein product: CASSELAGINTEAFF.

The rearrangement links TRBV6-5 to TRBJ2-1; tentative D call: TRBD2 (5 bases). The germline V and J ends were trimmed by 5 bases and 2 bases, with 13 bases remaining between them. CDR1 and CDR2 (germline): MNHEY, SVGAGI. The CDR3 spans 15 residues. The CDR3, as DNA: TGTGCCAGCAGTCCCCTAGCAGCTACCTACAATGAGCAGTTCTTC. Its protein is CASSPLAATYNEQFF.

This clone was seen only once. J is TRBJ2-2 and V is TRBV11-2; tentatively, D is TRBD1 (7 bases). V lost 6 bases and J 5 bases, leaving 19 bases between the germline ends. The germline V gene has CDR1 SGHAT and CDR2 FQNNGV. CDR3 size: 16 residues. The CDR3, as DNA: TGTGCCAGCAGGCCCCTAGGAGGGGGCCGAACCGGGGAGCTGTTTTTT. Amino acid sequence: CASRPLGGGRTGELFF.

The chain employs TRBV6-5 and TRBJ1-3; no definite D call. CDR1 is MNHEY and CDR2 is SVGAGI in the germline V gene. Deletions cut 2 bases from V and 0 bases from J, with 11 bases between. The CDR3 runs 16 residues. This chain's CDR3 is CASSYAAGTSGNTIYF. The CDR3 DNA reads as TGTGCCAGCAGTTACGCGGCGGGCACCTCTGGAAACACCATATATTTT.

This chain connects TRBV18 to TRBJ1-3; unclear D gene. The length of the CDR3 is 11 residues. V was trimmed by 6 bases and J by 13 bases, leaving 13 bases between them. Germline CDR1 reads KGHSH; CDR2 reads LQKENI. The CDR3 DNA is TGTGCCAGCTCCCTCCGGGATTCTATATATTTT. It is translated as CASSLRDSIYF.

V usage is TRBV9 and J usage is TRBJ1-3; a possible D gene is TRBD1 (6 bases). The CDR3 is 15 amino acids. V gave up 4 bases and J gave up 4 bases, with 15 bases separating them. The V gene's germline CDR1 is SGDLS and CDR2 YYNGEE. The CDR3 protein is CASSPADSSGNTIYF. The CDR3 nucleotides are TGTGCCAGCAGCCCCGCGGACAGCTCGGGAAACACCATATATTTT. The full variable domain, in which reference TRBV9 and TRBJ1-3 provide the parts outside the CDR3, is DSGVTQTPKHLITATGQRVTLRCSPRSGDLSVYWYQQSLDQGLQFLIQYYNGEERAKGNILERFSAQQFPDLHSELNLSSLELGDSALYFCASSPADSSGNTIYFGEGSWLTVV.

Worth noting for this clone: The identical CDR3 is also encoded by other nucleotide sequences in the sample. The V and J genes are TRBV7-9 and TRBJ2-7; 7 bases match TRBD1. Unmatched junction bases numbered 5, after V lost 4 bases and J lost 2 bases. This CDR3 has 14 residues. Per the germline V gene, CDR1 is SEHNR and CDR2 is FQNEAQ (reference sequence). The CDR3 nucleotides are TGTGCCAGCAGCTCTCCGGGACAGACCTACGAGCAGTACTTC. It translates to CASSSPGQTYEQYF.

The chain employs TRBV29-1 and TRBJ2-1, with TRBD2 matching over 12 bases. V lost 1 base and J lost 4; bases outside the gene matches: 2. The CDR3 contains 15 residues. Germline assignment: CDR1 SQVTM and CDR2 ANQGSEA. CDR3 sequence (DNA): TGCAGCGTTGAAGGACTAGCGGGAGAGTACAATGAGCAGTTCTTC. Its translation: CSVEGLAGEYNEQFF.

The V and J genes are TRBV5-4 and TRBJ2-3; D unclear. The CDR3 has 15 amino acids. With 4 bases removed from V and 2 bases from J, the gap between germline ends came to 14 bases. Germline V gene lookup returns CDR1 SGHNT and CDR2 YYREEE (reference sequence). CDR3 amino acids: CASSPRQETTDTQYF. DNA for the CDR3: TGTGCCAGCAGCCCGCGCCAGGAAACCACAGATACGCAGTATTTT. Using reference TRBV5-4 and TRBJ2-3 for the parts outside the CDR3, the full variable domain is ETGVTQSPTHLIKTRGQQVTLRCSSQSGHNTVSWYQQALGQGPQFIFQYYREEENGRGNFPPRFSGLQFPNYSSELNVNALELDDSALYLCASSPRQETTDTQYFGPGTRLTVL.

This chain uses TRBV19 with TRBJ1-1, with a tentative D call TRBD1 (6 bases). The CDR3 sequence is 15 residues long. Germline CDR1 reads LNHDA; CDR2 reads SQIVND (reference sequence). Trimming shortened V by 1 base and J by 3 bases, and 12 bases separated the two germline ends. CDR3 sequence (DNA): TGTGCCAGTAGTATAGTGTCAGGGGTCTACACTGAAGCTTTCTTT. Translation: CASSIVSGVYTEAFF.

The CDR3 DNA reads as TGTGCCAGCAGCGGGAGGGTCCACACTGAAGCTTTCTTT. Protein: CASSGRVHTEAFF. This chain connects TRBV7-9 to TRBJ1-1; D is ambiguous. V was clipped by 5 bases and J by 3 bases, with 10 bases between them. The germline CDR1 and CDR2 sequences are SEHNR and FQNEAQ (reference sequence). The CDR3 is 13 residues long.

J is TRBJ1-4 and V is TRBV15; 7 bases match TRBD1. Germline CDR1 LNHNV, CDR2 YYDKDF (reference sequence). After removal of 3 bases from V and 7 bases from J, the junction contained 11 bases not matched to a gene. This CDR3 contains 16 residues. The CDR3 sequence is CATSRARDRRGEKLFF. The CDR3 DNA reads TGTGCCACCAGCAGGGCCCGGGACAGAAGGGGTGAAAAACTGTTTTTT.

The CDR3 bases are TGTGCCAGCCTCCGACTAGCGGGAACCTACAATGAGCAGTTCTTC. This translates into CASLRLAGTYNEQFF. The V and J genes are TRBV6-5 and TRBJ2-1, with TRBD2 identical over 11 bases. The CDR3 length is 15 residues. Germline V gene lookup returns CDR1 MNHEY and CDR2 SVGAGI. J gave up 2 bases and V 8 bases, and 5 bases lay outside the gene matches.

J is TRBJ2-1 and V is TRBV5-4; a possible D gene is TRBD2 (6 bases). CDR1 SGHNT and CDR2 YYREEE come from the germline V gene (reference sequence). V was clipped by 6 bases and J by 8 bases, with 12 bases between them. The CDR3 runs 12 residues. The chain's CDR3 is CASISASDEQFF. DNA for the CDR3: TGTGCCAGCATTTCGGCTAGCGATGAGCAGTTCTTC.

CDR3 region: CASSQVIGGTYEQYF. CDR3 nucleotide sequence: TGCGCCAGCAGCCAAGTTATAGGGGGAACCTACGAGCAGTACTTC. The chain links TRBV4-3 to TRBJ2-7; perhaps TRBD1 as D (6 bases). Germline V gene lookup returns CDR1 LGHNA and CDR2 YSLEER. Trimming left V 1 base short and J 2 bases short, with 12 bases between. The length of the CDR3 is 15 residues.

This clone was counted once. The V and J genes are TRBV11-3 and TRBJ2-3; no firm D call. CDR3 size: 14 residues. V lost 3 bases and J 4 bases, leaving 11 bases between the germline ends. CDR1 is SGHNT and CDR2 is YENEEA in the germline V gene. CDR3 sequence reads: CASSFGSPPDTQYF. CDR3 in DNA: TGTGCCAGCAGCTTCGGTAGCCCCCCAGATACGCAGTATTTT.

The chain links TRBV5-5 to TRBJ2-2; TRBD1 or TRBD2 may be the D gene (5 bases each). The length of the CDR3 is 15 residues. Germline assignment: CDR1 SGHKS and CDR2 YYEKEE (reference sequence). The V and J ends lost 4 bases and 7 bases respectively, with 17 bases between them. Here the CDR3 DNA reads TGTGCCAGCAGCCCCGGCCGGGGACGATACGGGGAGCTGTTTTTT. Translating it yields CASSPGRGRYGELFF.

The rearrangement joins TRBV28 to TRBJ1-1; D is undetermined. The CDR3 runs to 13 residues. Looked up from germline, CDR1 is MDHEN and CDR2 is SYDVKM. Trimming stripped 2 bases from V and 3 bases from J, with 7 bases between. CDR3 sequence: CASSLQRYTEAFF. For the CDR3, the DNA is TGTGCCAGCAGTTTACAGCGGTACACTGAAGCTTTCTTT.

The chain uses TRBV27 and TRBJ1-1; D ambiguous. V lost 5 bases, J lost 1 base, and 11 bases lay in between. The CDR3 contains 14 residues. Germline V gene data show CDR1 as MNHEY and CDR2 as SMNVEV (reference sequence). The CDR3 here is CASSAWMGNTEAFF. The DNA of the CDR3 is TGTGCCAGCAGTGCCTGGATGGGGAACACTGAAGCTTTCTTT.

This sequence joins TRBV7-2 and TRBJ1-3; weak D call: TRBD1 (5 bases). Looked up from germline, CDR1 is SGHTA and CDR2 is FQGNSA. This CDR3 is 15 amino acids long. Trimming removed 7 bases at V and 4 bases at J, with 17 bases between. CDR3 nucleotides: TGTGCCAGCACTTACTCAGGGAGCTCCGGAAACACCATATATTTT. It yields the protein CASTYSGSSGNTIYF.

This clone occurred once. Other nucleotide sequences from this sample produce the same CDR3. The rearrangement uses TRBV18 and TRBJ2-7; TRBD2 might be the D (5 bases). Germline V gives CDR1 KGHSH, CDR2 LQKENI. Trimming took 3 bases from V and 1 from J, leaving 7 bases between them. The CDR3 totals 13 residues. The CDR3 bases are TGTGCCAGCTCACCTTCGGGATCCTACGAGCAGTACTTC. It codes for CASSPSGSYEQYF.

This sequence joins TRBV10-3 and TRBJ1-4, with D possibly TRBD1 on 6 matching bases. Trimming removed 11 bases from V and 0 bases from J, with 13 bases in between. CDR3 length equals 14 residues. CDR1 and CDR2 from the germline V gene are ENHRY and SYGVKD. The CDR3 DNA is TGTGCCCCGAGAACAGGGACAACTAATGAAAAACTGTTTTTT. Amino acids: CAPRTGTTNEKLFF.

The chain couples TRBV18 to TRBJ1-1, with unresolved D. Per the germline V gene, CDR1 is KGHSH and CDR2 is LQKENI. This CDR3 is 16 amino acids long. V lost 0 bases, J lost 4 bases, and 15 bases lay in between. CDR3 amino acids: CASSPPSAALGTEAFF. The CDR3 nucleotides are TGTGCCAGCTCACCACCAAGTGCGGCGCTTGGCACTGAAGCTTTCTTT.

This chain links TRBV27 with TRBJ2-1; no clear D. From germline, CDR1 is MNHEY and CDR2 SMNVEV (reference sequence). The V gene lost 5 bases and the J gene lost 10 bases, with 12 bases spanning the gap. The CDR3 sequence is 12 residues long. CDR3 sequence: CASSPLTQEQFF. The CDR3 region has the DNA TGTGCCAGCAGTCCGCTCACGCAGGAGCAGTTCTTC.

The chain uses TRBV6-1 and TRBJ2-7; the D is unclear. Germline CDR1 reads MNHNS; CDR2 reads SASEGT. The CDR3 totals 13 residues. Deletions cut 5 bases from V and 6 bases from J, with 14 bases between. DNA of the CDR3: TGTGCCAGCAGTTCCACAGTGACGCCCGAGCAGTACTTC. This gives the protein CASSSTVTPEQYF.

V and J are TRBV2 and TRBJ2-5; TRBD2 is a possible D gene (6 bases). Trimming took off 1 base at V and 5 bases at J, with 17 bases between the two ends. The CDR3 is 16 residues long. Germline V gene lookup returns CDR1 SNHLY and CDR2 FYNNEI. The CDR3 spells CASSEGDDPGVETQYF. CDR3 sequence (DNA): TGTGCCAGCAGTGAAGGGGACGACCCGGGGGTCGAGACCCAGTACTTC. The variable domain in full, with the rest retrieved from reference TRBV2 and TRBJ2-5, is EPEVTQTPSHQVTQMGQEVILRCVPISNHLYFYWYRQILGQKVEFLVSFYNNEISEKSEIFDDQFSVERPDGSNFTLKIRSTKLEDSAMYFCASSEGDDPGVETQYFGPGTRLLVL.

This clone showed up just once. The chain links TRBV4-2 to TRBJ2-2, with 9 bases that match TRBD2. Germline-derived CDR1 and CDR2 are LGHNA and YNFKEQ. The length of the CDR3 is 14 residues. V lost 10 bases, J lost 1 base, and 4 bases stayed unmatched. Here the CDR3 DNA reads TGTGCCACCATAGCGGGGGAGAACACCGGGGAGCTGTTTTTT. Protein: CATIAGENTGELFF.

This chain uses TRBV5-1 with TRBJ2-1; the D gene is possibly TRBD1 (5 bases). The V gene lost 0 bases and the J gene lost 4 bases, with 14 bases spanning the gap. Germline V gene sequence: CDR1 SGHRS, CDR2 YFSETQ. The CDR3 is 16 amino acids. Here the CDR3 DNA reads TGCGCCAGCAGCTTGGCCAGGCAGGGAAATTACAATGAGCAGTTCTTC. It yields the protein CASSLARQGNYNEQFF.

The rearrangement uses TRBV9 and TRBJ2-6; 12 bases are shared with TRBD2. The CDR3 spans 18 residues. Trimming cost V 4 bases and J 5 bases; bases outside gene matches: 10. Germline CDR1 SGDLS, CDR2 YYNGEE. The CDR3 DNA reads TGTGCCAGCAGCACGCGACTAGCGGGAGAACGATGGGCCAACGTCCTGACTTTC. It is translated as CASSTRLAGERWANVLTF.

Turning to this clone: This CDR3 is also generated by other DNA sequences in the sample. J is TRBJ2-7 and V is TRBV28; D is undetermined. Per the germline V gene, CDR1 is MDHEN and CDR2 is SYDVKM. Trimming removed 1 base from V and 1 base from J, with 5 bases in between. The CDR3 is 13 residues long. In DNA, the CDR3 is TGTGCCAGCAGTTTATTCAGGTCCTACGAGCAGTACTTC. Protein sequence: CASSLFRSYEQYF.

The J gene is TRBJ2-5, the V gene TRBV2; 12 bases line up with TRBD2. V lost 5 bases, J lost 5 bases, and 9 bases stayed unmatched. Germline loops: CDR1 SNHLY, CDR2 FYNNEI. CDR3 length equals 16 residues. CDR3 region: CASSWTSGTLGETQYF. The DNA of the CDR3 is TGTGCCAGCAGTTGGACTAGCGGGACTCTAGGGGAGACCCAGTACTTC.